These 26 T cell receptor beta chains came from one sample sequenced in a study of cytomegalovirus exposure and HLA in healthy donors. The study ran its PCR with 60 Vbeta and 13 Jbeta primers. Libraries were prepared by immunoSEQ multiplex PCR; TCRdb keeps only in-frame clonotypes and omits some of them. Its table lists 70,000 or so clones. Sample: PBMCs. The receptors were gathered from a middle-aged man in good health and CMV-seronegative.

This chain links TRBV5-6 with TRBJ1-3, with TRBD1 as a possible D gene (5 bases). This CDR3 region has 13 residues. Germline V lookup: CDR1 SGHDT, CDR2 YYEEEE. With 6 bases removed from V and 4 bases from J, the gap between germline ends came to 11 bases. Here the CDR3 reads CASNLRAGNTIYF. CDR3 DNA sequence: TGTGCCAGCAACCTCAGGGCCGGAAACACCATATATTTT. The whole variable domain, remainder taken from reference TRBV5-6 and TRBJ1-3, is DAGVTQSPTHLIKTRGQQVTLRCSPKSGHDTVSWYQQALGQGPQFIFQYYEEEERQRGNFPDRFSGHQFPNYSSELNVNALLLGDSALYLCASNLRAGNTIYFGEGSWLTVV.

On this clone: Other DNA sequences from this sample encode an identical CDR3 as well. The chain joins TRBV7-6 to TRBJ1-1; D is uncertain. V dropped 3 bases and J dropped 1 base, with 6 bases sitting between them. Germline CDR1 and CDR2: SGHVS and FNYEAQ. The CDR3 runs to 13 residues. CDR3 nucleotide sequence: TGTGCCAGCAGCTTCCGAGGGAACACTGAAGCTTTCTTT. It encodes CASSFRGNTEAFF.

The rearrangement links TRBV11-3 to TRBJ1-5; D may be TRBD1 (5 bases). The CDR3 loop spans 15 amino acids. The germline V gene has CDR1 SGHNT and CDR2 YENEEA. The V end was cut by 0 bases, the J end by 7 bases, with 13 bases between. The CDR3 loop reads CASSLEYRGGQPQHF. Written as DNA, the CDR3 is TGTGCCAGCAGCTTAGAGTACCGGGGGGGACAGCCCCAGCATTTT.

The chain links TRBV6-5 to TRBJ2-2; TRBD1 agrees at 10 bases. Germline assignment: CDR1 MNHEY and CDR2 SVGAGI. The CDR3 length is 16 residues. V lost 2 bases and J lost 6; bases outside the gene matches: 6. The CDR3: CASSYDGQGVAGELFF. The CDR3 coding sequence is TGTGCCAGCAGTTACGATGGACAGGGGGTCGCCGGGGAGCTGTTTTTT.

CDR3 DNA sequence: TGTGCCAGCTCAGAGCGACAGGACACTGAAGCTTTCTTT. Its protein is CASSERQDTEAFF. This rearrangement joins TRBV18 to TRBJ1-1, with a weak D call TRBD1 (6 bases). The CDR3 is made up of 13 amino acids. V lost 5 bases and J 3 bases, leaving 10 bases between the germline ends. Germline V gene data show CDR1 as KGHSH and CDR2 as LQKENI.

The chain employs TRBV15 and TRBJ2-2; 8 bases align to TRBD2. The CDR3 is made up of 18 amino acids. Germline V lookup: CDR1 LNHNV, CDR2 YYDKDF (reference sequence). The V gene end was trimmed by 0 bases and the J gene end by 5 bases; junction bases not matched to a gene: 11. CDR3 in amino acids: CATSRDIPGGEVTGELFF. CDR3 DNA: TGTGCCACCAGCAGAGATATTCCGGGGGGGGAGGTAACCGGGGAGCTGTTTTTT.

The chain is built from TRBV5-4 and TRBJ1-2; D gene uncertain. The CDR3 is 15 residues long. V shed 0 bases and J shed 6 bases, with 15 bases lying between them. Germline values: CDR1 SGHNT, CDR2 YYREEE (reference sequence). CDR3 nucleotides: TGTGCCAGCAGCTTGGGGCTTCGCCCCGGGGATGGCTACACCTTC. It encodes CASSLGLRPGDGYTF.

This chain uses TRBV6-1 with TRBJ1-4, with TRBD1 matching over 7 bases. Trimming removed 0 bases from V and 4 bases from J; junction bases left unmatched: 5. Per the germline V gene, CDR1 is MNHNS and CDR2 is SASEGT. The CDR3 is 16 residues long. In DNA, the CDR3 is TGTGCCAGCAGTGAAGCGATGGGACAGCTTAATGAAAAACTGTTTTTT. Residues: CASSEAMGQLNEKLFF.

This chain joins TRBV30 and TRBJ2-2; 7 nucleotides match TRBD1. V trimming: 7 bases; J trimming: 1 base; junction bases outside the gene matches: 6. The CDR3 spans 14 residues. Germline V gene sequence: CDR1 GTSNPN, CDR2 SVGIG (reference sequence). CDR3 sequence: CASPGQRNTGELFF. The CDR3, as DNA: TGTGCCTCTCCGGGACAGAGGAACACCGGGGAGCTGTTTTTT.

This chain links TRBV29-1 with TRBJ1-2; TRBD1 agrees at 8 bases. The length of the CDR3 is 14 residues. Germline V lookup: CDR1 SQVTM, CDR2 ANQGSEA. The ends lost 2 bases at V and 8 bases at J; junction bases unmatched: 10. The CDR3 spells CSVEINQGTGGYTF. CDR3 bases: TGCAGCGTTGAAATAAATCAGGGGACAGGCGGCTACACCTTC.

The genes are TRBV7-8 and TRBJ1-4; maybe TRBD1 (6 bases). Germline V gene data show CDR1 as SGHVS and CDR2 as FQNEAQ. This CDR3 region has 16 residues. Trimming stripped 5 bases from V and 0 bases from J, with 13 bases between. The CDR3 DNA reads TGTGCCAGCAGCCTGTTGGACAGACCAACTAATGAAAAACTGTTTTTT. It yields the protein CASSLLDRPTNEKLFF.

In the case of this clone: One end of the junction varies from germline; a read error may be responsible. The chain links TRBV6-1 to TRBJ2-7; possibly TRBD2 for D (5 bases). CDR3 length: 14 amino acids. The germline CDR1 and CDR2 sequences are MNHNS and SASEGT. The CDR3 region is CASSENGESSEQYF. The DNA of the CDR3 is TGTGCCAGCAGTGAAAATGGGGAGTCCTCCGAGCAGTACTTC.

The chain recombines TRBV19 with TRBJ1-2; 10 bases line up with TRBD1. The CDR3 extends over 18 amino acids. Germline loops: CDR1 LNHDA, CDR2 SQIVND (reference sequence). J lost 4 bases, V lost 8 bases, and 19 bases had no gene match. DNA of the CDR3: TGTGCCAGTCCTCAGGCCCCCGGGACAGGGGACTTTTTCTATGGCTACACCTTC. It is translated as CASPQAPGTGDFFYGYTF.

The chain recombines TRBV9 with TRBJ2-3, with a tentative D call TRBD2 (6 bases). Germline CDR1 reads SGDLS; CDR2 reads YYNGEE. V gave up 3 bases and J gave up 0 bases, with 8 bases separating them. CDR3 length: 14 residues. This CDR3 is CASSGDLSTDTQYF. The CDR3 coding sequence is TGTGCCAGCAGCGGGGACTTAAGCACAGATACGCAGTATTTT.

The genes are TRBV18 and TRBJ2-1, with 10 bases fitting TRBD2. CDR1 is KGHSH and CDR2 is LQKENI in the germline V gene. The CDR3 length is 15 residues. Unmatched junction bases numbered 3, after V lost 2 bases and J lost 5 bases. The CDR3 region is CASSPGLAGDNEQFF. The CDR3 coding sequence is TGTGCCAGCTCACCAGGCCTAGCGGGGGACAATGAGCAGTTCTTC.

The V gene is TRBV11-3, the J gene TRBJ2-5, with 8 bases matching TRBD1. There are 14 residues in the CDR3. Germline V gene data show CDR1 as SGHNT and CDR2 as YENEEA. J gave up 6 bases and V 5 bases, and 8 bases lay outside the gene matches. CDR3 amino acids: CASSDDHRGKTQYF. For the CDR3, the DNA is TGTGCCAGCAGCGACGACCACAGGGGGAAGACCCAGTACTTC.

This chain connects TRBV7-9 to TRBJ1-2; no clear D gene. Trimming took 0 bases from V and 0 from J, leaving 11 bases between them. This CDR3 region has 16 residues. From germline, CDR1 is SEHNR and CDR2 FQNEAQ (reference sequence). The CDR3 coding sequence is TGTGCCAGCAGCTTAGCAGCAGGCCAAGCTAACTATGGCTACACCTTC. Translated: CASSLAAGQANYGYTF. Full variable domain (missing parts from reference TRBV7-9 and TRBJ1-2): DTGVSQNPRHKITKRGQNVTFRCDPISEHNRLYWYRQTLGQGPEFLTYFQNEAQLEKSRLLSDRFSAERPKGSFSTLEIQRTEQGDSAMYLCASSLAAGQANYGYTFGSGTRLTVV.

The rearrangement joins TRBV10-3 to TRBJ2-5; D is possibly TRBD2 (6 bases). Germline V gives CDR1 ENHRY, CDR2 SYGVKD. This CDR3 region has 13 residues. The V gene lost 4 bases and the J gene lost 4 bases, with 10 bases spanning the gap. The CDR3 region is CAISAEGPETQYF. DNA for the CDR3: TGTGCCATCAGTGCGGAGGGGCCAGAGACCCAGTACTTC.

The chain links TRBV10-3 to TRBJ2-7; 7 bases line up with TRBD2. The CDR3 extends over 14 amino acids. V lost 0 bases to trimming and J lost 3 bases; unmatched junction nucleotides: 2. Germline V gene sequence: CDR1 ENHRY, CDR2 SYGVKD. Here the CDR3 DNA reads TGTGCCATCAGTGAGTCGACGGGGGGCTACGAGCAGTACTTC. Its translation: CAISESTGGYEQYF.

Here the CDR3 reads CSVPHGGIIEQFF. Written as DNA, the CDR3 is TGCAGCGTTCCTCACGGAGGTATCATTGAGCAGTTCTTC. The genes are TRBV29-1 and TRBJ2-1, with a weak D call TRBD2 (5 bases). The CDR3 is 13 residues long. V was cut by 5 bases and J by 9 bases, with 17 bases left in between. CDR1 SQVTM and CDR2 ANQGSEA come from the germline V gene.

About this clone: The sample has other DNA sequences that encode this CDR3 too. The chain couples TRBV9 to TRBJ1-5; 11 bases line up with TRBD1. CDR1 and CDR2 from the germline V gene are SGDLS and YYNGEE. The CDR3 covers 14 residues. V dropped 0 bases and J dropped 7; count of bases not matched to a gene: 0. The CDR3 is CASSVGTGGQPQHF. The CDR3 DNA is TGTGCCAGCAGCGTAGGGACAGGGGGCCAGCCCCAGCATTTT.

The CDR3 DNA reads TGCGCCAGCAGCAAAGACAGGGGCGGCACTGAAGCTTTCTTT. Protein sequence: CASSKDRGGTEAFF. The genes are TRBV5-1 and TRBJ1-1, with 8 positions matching TRBD1. After removal of 4 bases from V and 4 bases from J, the junction contained 6 bases not matched to a gene. Germline CDR1 reads SGHRS; CDR2 reads YFSETQ. CDR3 size: 14 residues.

The chain carries TRBV7-9 and TRBJ1-4; D is perhaps TRBD1 (6 bases). The CDR3 sequence is 16 residues long. Trimming cost V 4 bases and J 5 bases, with 17 bases left between them. From germline, CDR1 is SEHNR and CDR2 FQNEAQ (reference sequence). For the CDR3, the DNA is TGTGCCAGCAGCTCTATGAGAGGACAGACCAATGAAAAACTGTTTTTT. Translating it yields CASSSMRGQTNEKLFF. The variable domain in full, completed from reference TRBV7-9 and TRBJ1-4, reads DTGVSQNPRHKITKRGQNVTFRCDPISEHNRLYWYRQTLGQGPEFLTYFQNEAQLEKSRLLSDRFSAERPKGSFSTLEIQRTEQGDSAMYLCASSSMRGQTNEKLFFGSGTQLSVL.

The genes are TRBV7-9 and TRBJ1-2; tentative D call: TRBD1 (5 bases). V lost 5 bases, J lost 8 bases, and 12 bases lay in between. The V gene's germline CDR1 is SEHNR and CDR2 FQNEAQ (reference sequence). This CDR3 contains 12 residues. CDR3 bases: TGTGCCAGCAGCCGTGACAAGGGGGGCTACACCTTC. Amino acids: CASSRDKGGYTF.

V is TRBV6-5 and J is TRBJ2-3; perhaps TRBD1 as D (6 bases). Deletions cut 2 bases from V and 2 bases from J, with 11 bases between. The CDR3 has 15 amino acids. Germline assignment: CDR1 MNHEY and CDR2 SVGAGI. As DNA, the CDR3 is TGTGCCAGCAGTTACCAGGGGAGCCACACAGATACGCAGTATTTT. Its translation is CASSYQGSHTDTQYF.

V and J are TRBV15 and TRBJ1-2; the D gene is possibly TRBD1 (6 bases). Germline V CDR1 and CDR2: LNHNV, YYDKDF (reference sequence). The CDR3 extends over 14 amino acids. V lost 0 bases to trimming and J lost 5 bases, with 10 bases between them. CDR3 sequence: CATSRDRDIYGYTF. The DNA of the CDR3 is TGTGCCACCAGCAGAGACCGGGACATTTATGGCTACACCTTC. Combining the CDR3 with reference TRBV15 and TRBJ1-2 gives the whole variable domain DAMVIQNPRYQVTQFGKPVTLSCSQTLNHNVMYWYQQKSSQAPKLLFHYYDKDFNNEADTPDNFQSRRPNTSFCFLDIRSPGLGDTAMYLCATSRDRDIYGYTFGSGTRLTVV.